This T cell receptor beta chain is from a study of cytomegalovirus exposure and HLA in healthy donors. Overall study context: Samples from HLA-typed donors yielded around 79 million unique TCRs in an early data release.

Researchers ran the PCR with 60 Vbeta and 13 Jbeta primers. Here immunoSEQ multiplex PCR was the method, and the copy in TCRdb shows in-frame clones only, minus some. Here the sample table reports 100,000 to 150,000 clones. The CDR3 length is 12 residues. V was shortened by 1 base and J by 5 bases, with 5 bases between the two germline ends. Germline CDR1 reads SNHLY; CDR2 reads FYNNEI. The V and J genes are TRBV2 and TRBJ1-1; weak D call: TRBD1 (5 bases). What was sequenced was PBMCs. The TCR was taken from a woman in her forties in good health and CMV-seronegative. The CDR3 sequence is CASSEGQTEAFF. The DNA of the CDR3 is TGTGCCAGCAGTGAAGGACAGACTGAAGCTTTCTTT.